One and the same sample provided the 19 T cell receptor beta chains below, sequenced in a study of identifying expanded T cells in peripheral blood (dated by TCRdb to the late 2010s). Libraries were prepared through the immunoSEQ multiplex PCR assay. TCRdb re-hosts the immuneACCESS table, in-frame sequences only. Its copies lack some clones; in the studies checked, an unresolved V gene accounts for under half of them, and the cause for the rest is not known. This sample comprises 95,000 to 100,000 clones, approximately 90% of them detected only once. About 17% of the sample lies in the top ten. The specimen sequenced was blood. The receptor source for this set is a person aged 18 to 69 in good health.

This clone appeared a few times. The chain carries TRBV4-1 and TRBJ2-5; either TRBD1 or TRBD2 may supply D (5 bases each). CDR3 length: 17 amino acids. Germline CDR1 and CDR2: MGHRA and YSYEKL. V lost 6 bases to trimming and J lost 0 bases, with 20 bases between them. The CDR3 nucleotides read TGCGCCAGCAGTAAAGCCCCGGGCAGGGAGTACCAAGAGACCCAGTACTTC. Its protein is CASSKAPGREYQETQYF.

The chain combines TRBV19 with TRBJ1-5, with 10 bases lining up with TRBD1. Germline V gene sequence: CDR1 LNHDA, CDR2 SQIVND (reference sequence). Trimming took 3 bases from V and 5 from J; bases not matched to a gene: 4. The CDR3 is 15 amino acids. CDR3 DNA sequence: TGTGCCAGTAGTATGACAGGGGGCGAAGATCAGCCCCAGCATTTT. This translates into CASSMTGGEDQPQHF.

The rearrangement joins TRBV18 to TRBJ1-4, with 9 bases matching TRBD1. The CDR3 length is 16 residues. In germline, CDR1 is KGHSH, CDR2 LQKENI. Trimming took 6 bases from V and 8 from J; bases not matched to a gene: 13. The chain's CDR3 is CASSPTGGGFQEKLFF. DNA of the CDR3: TGTGCCAGCTCCCCTACAGGGGGCGGGTTTCAGGAAAAACTGTTTTTT.

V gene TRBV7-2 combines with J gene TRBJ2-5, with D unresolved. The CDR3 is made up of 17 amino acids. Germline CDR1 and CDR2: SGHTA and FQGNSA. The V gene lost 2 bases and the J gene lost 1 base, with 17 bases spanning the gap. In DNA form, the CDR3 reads TGTGCCAGCAGCTTACGGGTTAAGGTTCCCCCCCAAGAGACCCAGTACTTC. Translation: CASSLRVKVPPQETQYF.

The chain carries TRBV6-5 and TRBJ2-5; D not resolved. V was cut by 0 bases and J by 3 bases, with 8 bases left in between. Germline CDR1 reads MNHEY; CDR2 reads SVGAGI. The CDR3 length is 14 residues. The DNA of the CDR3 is TGTGCCAGCAGTTACTCGCGACGGGAAGAGACCCAGTACTTC. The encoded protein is CASSYSRREETQYF.

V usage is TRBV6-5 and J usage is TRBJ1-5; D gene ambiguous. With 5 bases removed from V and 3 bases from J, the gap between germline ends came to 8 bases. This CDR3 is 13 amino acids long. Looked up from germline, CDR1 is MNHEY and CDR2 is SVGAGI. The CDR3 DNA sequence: TGTGCCAGCAGTCGGACTCTCAATCAGCCCCAGCATTTT. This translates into CASSRTLNQPQHF.

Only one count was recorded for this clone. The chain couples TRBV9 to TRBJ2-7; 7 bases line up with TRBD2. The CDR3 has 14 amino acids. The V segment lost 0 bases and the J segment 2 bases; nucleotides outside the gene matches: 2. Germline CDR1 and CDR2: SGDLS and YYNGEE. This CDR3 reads CASSVGTRAYEQYF. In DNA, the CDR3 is TGTGCCAGCAGCGTAGGGACTAGGGCCTACGAGCAGTACTTC.

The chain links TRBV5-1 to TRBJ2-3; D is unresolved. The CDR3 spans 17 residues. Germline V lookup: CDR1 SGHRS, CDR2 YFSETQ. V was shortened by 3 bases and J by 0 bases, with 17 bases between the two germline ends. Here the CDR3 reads CASSWPLTPGSTDTQYF. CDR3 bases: TGCGCCAGCAGCTGGCCGTTGACCCCTGGAAGCACAGATACGCAGTATTTT.

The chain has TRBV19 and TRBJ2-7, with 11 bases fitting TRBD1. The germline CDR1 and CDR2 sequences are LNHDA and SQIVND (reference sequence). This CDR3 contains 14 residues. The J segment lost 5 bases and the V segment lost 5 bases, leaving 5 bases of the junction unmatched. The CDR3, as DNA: TGTGCCAGTAGTCTGGGACAGGGGGAAGACGAGCAGTACTTC. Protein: CASSLGQGEDEQYF.

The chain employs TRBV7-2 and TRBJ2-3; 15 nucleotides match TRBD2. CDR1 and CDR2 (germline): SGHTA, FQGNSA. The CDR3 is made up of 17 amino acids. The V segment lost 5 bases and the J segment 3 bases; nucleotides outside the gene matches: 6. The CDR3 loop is CASSLGLAGGTTDTQYF. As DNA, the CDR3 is TGTGCCAGCAGCCTCGGACTAGCGGGGGGGACAACAGATACGCAGTATTTT.

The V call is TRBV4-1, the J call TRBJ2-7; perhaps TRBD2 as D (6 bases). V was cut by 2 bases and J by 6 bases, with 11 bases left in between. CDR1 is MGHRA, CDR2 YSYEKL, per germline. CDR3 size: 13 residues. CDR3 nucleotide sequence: TGCGCCAGCAGCCAACCGGAGGGAAGCGAGCAGTACTTC. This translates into CASSQPEGSEQYF.

This CDR3 is CASSQDLAALYNEQFF. As DNA, the CDR3 is TGTGCCAGCAGCCAAGATCTGGCAGCCCTCTACAATGAGCAGTTCTTC. The rearrangement uses TRBV14 and TRBJ2-1; no firm D call. CDR1 SGHDN and CDR2 FVKESK come from the germline V gene. The CDR3 runs to 16 residues. The germline V and J ends were trimmed by 0 bases and 3 bases, with 12 bases remaining between them.

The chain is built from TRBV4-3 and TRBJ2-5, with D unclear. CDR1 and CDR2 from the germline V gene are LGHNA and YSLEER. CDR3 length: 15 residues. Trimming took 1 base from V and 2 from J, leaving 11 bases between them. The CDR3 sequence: CASSQGAAIQETQYF. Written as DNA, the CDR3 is TGCGCCAGCAGCCAAGGGGCAGCGATACAAGAGACCCAGTACTTC.

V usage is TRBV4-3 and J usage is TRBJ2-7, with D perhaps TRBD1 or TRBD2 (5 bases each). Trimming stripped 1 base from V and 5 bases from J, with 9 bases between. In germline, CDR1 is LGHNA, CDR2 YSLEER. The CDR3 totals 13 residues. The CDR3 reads CASSQVGGHEQYF. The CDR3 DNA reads TGCGCCAGCAGCCAAGTTGGGGGACACGAGCAGTACTTC.

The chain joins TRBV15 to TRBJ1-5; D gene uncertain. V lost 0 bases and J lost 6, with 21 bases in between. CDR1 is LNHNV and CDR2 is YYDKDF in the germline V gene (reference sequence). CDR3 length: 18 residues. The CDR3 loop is CATSRELADPYVGQPQHF. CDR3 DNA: TGTGCCACCAGCAGAGAGTTGGCGGACCCGTACGTTGGTCAGCCCCAGCATTTT.

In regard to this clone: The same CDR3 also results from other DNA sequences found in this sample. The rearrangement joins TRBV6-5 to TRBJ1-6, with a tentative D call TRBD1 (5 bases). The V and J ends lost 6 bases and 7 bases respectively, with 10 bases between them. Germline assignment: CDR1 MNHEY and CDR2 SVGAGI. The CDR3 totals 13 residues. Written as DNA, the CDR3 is TGTGCCAGCAGGAGGGACCTCAATTCACCCCTCCACTTT. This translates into CASRRDLNSPLHF.

The CDR3 protein is CASSPEPWNEQFF. As DNA, the CDR3 is TGTGCCAGCAGTCCCGAACCGTGGAATGAGCAGTTCTTC. The chain joins TRBV27 to TRBJ2-1; D uncertain. CDR1 and CDR2 (germline): MNHEY, SMNVEV (reference sequence). Trimming pared 5 bases from V and 7 bases from J, leaving 12 bases between. There are 13 residues in the CDR3.

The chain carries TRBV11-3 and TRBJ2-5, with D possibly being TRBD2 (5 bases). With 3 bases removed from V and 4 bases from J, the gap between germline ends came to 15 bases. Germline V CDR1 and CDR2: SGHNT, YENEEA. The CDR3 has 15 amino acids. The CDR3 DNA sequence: TGTGCCAGCAGCTTGGACGGAGGAGCGATAGAGACCCAGTACTTC. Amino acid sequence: CASSLDGGAIETQYF.

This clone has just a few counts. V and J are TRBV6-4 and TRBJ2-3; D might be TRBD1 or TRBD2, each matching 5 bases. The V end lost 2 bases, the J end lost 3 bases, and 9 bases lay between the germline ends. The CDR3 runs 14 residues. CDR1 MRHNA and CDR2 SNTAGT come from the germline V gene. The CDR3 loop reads CASSDRDATDTQYF. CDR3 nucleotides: TGTGCCAGCAGTGACAGGGACGCTACAGATACGCAGTATTTT.